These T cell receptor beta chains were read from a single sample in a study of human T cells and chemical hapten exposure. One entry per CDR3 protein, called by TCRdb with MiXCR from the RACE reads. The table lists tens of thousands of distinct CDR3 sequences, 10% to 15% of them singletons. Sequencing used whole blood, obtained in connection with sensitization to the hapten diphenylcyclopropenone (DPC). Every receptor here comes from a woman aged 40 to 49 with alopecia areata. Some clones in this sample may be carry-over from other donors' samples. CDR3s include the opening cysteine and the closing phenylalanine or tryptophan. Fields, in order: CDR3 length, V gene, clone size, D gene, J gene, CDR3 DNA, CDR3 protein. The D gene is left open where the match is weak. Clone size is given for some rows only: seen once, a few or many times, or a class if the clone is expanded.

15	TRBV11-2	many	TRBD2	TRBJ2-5	TGTGCCAGCAGCCCAAGAAGAGCGGGGTTGGAGACCCAGTACTTC	CASSPRRAGLETQYF
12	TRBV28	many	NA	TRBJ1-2	TGTGCCAGCGTATCTGCTGACTATGGCTACACCTTC	CASVSADYGYTF
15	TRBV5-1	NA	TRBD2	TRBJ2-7	TGCGCCAGCAGCCAGACTAGCGGGAACCACTACGAGCAGTACTTC	CASSQTSGNHYEQYF
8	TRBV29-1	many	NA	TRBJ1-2	TGCAGCGTTGAGCGCTACACCTTC	CSVERYTF
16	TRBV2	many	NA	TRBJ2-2	TGTGCCAGCGGAAGACAGGCTAGCATGGGAGCCGGGGAGCTGTTTTTT	CASGRQASMGAGELFF
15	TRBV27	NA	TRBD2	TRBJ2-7	TGTGCCAGCAAGATTACTAGCGGGATTTCCTACGAGCAGTACTTC	CASKITSGISYEQYF
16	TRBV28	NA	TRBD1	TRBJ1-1	TGTGCCAGCAGTCCTCGGGGACAGATCATGAACACTGAAGCTTTCTTT	CASSPRGQIMNTEAFF
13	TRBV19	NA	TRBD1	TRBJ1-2	TGTGCCAGTACCCGGACAGGGAGATATGGCTACACCTTC	CASTRTGRYGYTF
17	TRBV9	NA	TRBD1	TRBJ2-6	TGTGCCAGCAATTACCCCACACAGGGGACTGGGGCCAACGTCCTGACTTTC	CASNYPTQGTGANVLTF
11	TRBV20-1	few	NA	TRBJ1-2	TGCAGTGCTAGAAGGCCCTATGGCTACACCTTC	CSARRPYGYTF
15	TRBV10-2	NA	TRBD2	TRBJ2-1	TGCGCCAGCAGGAAAAGCGGGAGTTCCTACAATGAGCAGTTCTTC	CASRKSGSSYNEQFF
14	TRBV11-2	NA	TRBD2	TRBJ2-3	TGTGCCAGCAGCTTAGCCCGAACTAGCGGGATTCAGTATTTT	CASSLARTSGIQYF
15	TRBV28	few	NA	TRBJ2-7	TGTGCCAGCAGGAAACTAGCCTTCAGCTCCTACGAGCAGTACTTC	CASRKLAFSSYEQYF
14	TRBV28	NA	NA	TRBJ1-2	TGTGCCAGCAGTTTGGGCCCTACAACCGGTGGCTACACCTTC	CASSLGPTTGGYTF
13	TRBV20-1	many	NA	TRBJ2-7	TGCAGTGCTAGAGATTACTTTCCCTACGAGCAGTACTTC	CSARDYFPYEQYF
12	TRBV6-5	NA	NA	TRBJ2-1	TGTGCCAGCTGGCTAGTCGGGCATGAGCAGTTCTTC	CASWLVGHEQFF
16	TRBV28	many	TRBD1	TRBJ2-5	TGTGCCAGCAGTCGGGACAGGGGTCCCCAGCAAGAGACCCAGTACTTC	CASSRDRGPQQETQYF
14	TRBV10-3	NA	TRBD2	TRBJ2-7	TGTGCCATCCAATCTAGCGGAGGGACCTACGAGCAGTACTTC	CAIQSSGGTYEQYF
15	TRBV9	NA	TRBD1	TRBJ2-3	TGTGCCAGCACCCTGTCGGGACAGCGCACAGATACGCAGTATTTT	CASTLSGQRTDTQYF
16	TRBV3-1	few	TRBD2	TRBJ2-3	TGTGCCAGCAGCTCCGGGACTAGCGTTTGGACAGATACGCAGTATTTT	CASSSGTSVWTDTQYF
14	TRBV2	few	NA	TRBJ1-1	TGTGCCAGCATAGGTAGGGGGGTGAACACTGAAGCTTTCTTT	CASIGRGVNTEAFF
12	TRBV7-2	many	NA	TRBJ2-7	TGTGCCAGCAGCTTAGAGACCTACGAGCAGTACTTC	CASSLETYEQYF
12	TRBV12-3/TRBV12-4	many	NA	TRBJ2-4	TGTGCCAGCTTAGGGATAGCAAACATTCAGTACTTC	CASLGIANIQYF
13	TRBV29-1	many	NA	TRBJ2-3	TGCAGCGTTGACCCAGGAGGCACAGATACGCAGTATTTT	CSVDPGGTDTQYF
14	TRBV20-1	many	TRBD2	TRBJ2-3	TGCAGTGCAGTCGGGGGGAGTAGGACAGATACGCAGTATTTT	CSAVGGSRTDTQYF
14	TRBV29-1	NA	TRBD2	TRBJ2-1	TGCAGCGTTGTGGGCGGGAGGGGACACAATGAGCAGTTCTTC	CSVVGGRGHNEQFF
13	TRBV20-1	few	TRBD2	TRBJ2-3	TGCAGTGCTGGAGGGCTAGCGGGGGAGGCGCAGTATTTT	CSAGGLAGEAQYF
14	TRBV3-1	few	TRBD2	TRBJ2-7	TGTGCCAGCAGCCCTAGCGGTAGGTCTTTCGAGCAGTACTTC	CASSPSGRSFEQYF
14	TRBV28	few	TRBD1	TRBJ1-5	TGTGCCAGCAGGGGGACAGGGTCGTATCAGCCCCAGCATTTT	CASRGTGSYQPQHF
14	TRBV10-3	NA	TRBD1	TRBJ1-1	TGTGCCATCAGTGAACAGGGGGGGAGCACTGAAGCTTTCTTT	CAISEQGGSTEAFF
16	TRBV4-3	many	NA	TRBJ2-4	TGCGCCAGCAGCCAAGTGAAGGGGACCGACAAAAACATTCAGTACTTC	CASSQVKGTDKNIQYF
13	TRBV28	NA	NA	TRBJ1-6	TGTGCCAGCAGTTCCACAGTGAATTCACCCCTCCACTTT	CASSSTVNSPLHF
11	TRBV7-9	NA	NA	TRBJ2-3	TGTGCCAGCAGCTTGTCGGATACGCAGTATTTT	CASSLSDTQYF
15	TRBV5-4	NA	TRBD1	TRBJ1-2	TGTGCCAGCAGCACCCCACAGGGGGCGTCGGTTGGCTACACCTTC	CASSTPQGASVGYTF
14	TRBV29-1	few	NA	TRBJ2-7	TGCAGCGTTGAGTCGACGGACGACTCCTACGAGCAGTACTTC	CSVESTDDSYEQYF
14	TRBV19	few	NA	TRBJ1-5	TGTGCCAGTAGACATTCCTATAGCAATCAGCCCCAGCATTTT	CASRHSYSNQPQHF
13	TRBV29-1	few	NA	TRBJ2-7	TGCAGCGTAAGGGGGGTTTTCAACTACGAGCAGTACTTC	CSVRGVFNYEQYF
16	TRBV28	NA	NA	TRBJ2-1	TGTGCCAGCAGTTTATATTTCCCAACTCTGCGGAATGAGCAGTTCTTC	CASSLYFPTLRNEQFF
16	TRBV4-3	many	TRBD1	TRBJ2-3	TGCGCCAGCAGCCTAGACAGGGCGGTAATGACAGATACGCAGTATTTT	CASSLDRAVMTDTQYF
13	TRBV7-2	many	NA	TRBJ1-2	TGTGCCAGCCAACAGTGGGACGGTGAAGGCTACACCTTC	CASQQWDGEGYTF
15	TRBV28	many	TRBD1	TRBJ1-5	TGTGCCAGCAGTTCCAGACAGGGGATAGTTCAGCCCCAGCATTTT	CASSSRQGIVQPQHF
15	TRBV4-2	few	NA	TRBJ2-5	TGTGCCAGCAGCCAGGCTGTCGGTGGTCAAGAGACCCAGTACTTC	CASSQAVGGQETQYF
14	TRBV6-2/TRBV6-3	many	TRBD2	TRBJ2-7	TGTGCCAGCGCGGCACTAGCGTCAACCTACGAGCAGTACTTC	CASAALASTYEQYF
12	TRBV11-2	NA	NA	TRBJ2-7	TGTGCCAGCAGCTTGGAATCTTACGAGCAGTACTTC	CASSLESYEQYF
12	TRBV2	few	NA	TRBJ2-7	TGTGCCAGCGATAGGAGCTCCTACGAGCAGTACTTC	CASDRSSYEQYF
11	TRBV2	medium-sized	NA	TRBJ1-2	TGTGCCAGCAGGGACCTATCGGGCTACACCTTC	CASRDLSGYTF
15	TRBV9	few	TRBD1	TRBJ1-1	TGTGCCAGCAGCGTAGGACAGGGACCAAACACTGAAGCTTTCTTT	CASSVGQGPNTEAFF
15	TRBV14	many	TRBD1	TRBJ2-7	TGTGCCAGCAGCCAAGTGGCAGGGGGATCCTACGAGCAGTACTTC	CASSQVAGGSYEQYF
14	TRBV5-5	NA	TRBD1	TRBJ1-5	TGTGCCAGCAGCTTTACAGGGGCCAATCAGCCCCAGCATTTT	CASSFTGANQPQHF
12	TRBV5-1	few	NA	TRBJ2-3	TGCGCCAGCAGCCCGGAGCAGGATACGCAGTATTTT	CASSPEQDTQYF
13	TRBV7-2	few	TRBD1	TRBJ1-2	TGTGCCAGCAGCCCCAGGGGGGACTATGGCTACACCTTC	CASSPRGDYGYTF
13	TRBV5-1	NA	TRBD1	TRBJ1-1	TGCGCCAGCAGCCCACAGGGGGCCGCTGAAGCTTTCTTT	CASSPQGAAEAFF
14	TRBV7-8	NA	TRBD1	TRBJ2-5	TGTGCCAACAGCCGCCGGGACAGGGCAGAGACCCAGTACTTC	CANSRRDRAETQYF
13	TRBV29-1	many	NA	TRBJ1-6	TGCAGCGTGGGACGGGGGGAAGGTTCACCCCTCCACTTT	CSVGRGEGSPLHF
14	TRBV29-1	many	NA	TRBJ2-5	TGCAGCGTCGAAACGGGCCAGACCCAAGAGACCCAGTACTTC	CSVETGQTQETQYF
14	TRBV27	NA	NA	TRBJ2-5	TGTGCCAGCAGTTTAGTTCCGCGGCAAGAGACCCAGTACTTC	CASSLVPRQETQYF
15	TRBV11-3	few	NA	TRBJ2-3	TGTGCCAGCAGCTTAGGGGGCCAGACGACAGATACGCAGTATTTT	CASSLGGQTTDTQYF
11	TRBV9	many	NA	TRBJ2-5	TGTGCCAGCACTCTGGGGGAGACCCAGTACTTC	CASTLGETQYF
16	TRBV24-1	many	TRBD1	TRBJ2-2	TGTGCCACCAGTGATCTGACAGGGGGCGGCACCGGGGAGCTGTTTTTT	CATSDLTGGGTGELFF